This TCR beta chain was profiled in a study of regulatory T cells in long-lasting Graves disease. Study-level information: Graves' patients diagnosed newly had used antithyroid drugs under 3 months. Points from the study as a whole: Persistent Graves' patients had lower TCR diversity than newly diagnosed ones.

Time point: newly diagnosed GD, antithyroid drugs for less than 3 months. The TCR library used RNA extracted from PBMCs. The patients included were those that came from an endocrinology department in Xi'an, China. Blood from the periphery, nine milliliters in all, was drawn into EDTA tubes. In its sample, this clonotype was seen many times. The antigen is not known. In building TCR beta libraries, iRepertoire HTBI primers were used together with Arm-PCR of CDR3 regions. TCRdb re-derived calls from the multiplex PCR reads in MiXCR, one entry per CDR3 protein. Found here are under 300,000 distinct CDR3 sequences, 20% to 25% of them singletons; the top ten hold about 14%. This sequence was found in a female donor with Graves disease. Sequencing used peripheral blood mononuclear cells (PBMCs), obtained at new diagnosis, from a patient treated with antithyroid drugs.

Written as DNA, the CDR3 is TGCGCCAGCAGCTTGGCGACCGGAACCGTCTACAATGAGCAGTTCTTC. Translation: CASSLATGTVYNEQFF. This sequence joins TRBV5-1 and TRBJ2-1; no clear D. This CDR3 is built from 16 residues. V gave up 0 bases and J gave up 3 bases, with 13 bases separating them. CDR1 SGHRS and CDR2 YFSETQ come from the germline V gene. The variable domain in full, with the rest retrieved from reference TRBV5-1 and TRBJ2-1, is KAGVTQTPRYLIKTRGQQVTLSCSPISGHRSVSWYQQTPGQGLQFLFEYFSETQRNKGNFPGRFSGRQFSNSRSEMNVSTLELGDSALYLCASSLATGTVYNEQFFGPGTRLTVL.